These T cell receptor beta chains were read from a single sample in a study of blood T cells in healthy people across ages. TCRdb independently ran MiXCR on the 5' RACE reads; one entry per CDR3 protein. Among under 800,000 distinct CDR3 sequences listed, more than 20% were seen once. Sample: blood. These receptors were collected from a man in his 70s in good health. The CDR3 runs from the conserved cysteine through the conserved F or W. The D gene is left open where the match is weak. Not every row has a clone size; where given, it reads once, few, many or a size class.

>TRBJ2-4|-|TRBV9|-
TGTGCCAGCAGCGTAGGGCCCGTACTATCGAAAAACATTCAGTACTTC
CASSVGPVLSKNIQYF
>TRBJ1-1|-|TRBV7-8|-
TGTGCCAGCAGCCTAGCGGGGAGGGCGGCTGGCACTGAAGCCTTCTTT
CASSLAGRAAGTEAFF
>TRBJ2-1|TRBD2|TRBV29-1|-
TGCAGCGACCAAACCGGGACTAGCGGGAGTGAGCAGTTCTTC
CSDQTGTSGSEQFF
>TRBJ2-5|-|TRBV12-3/TRBV12-4|-
TGTGCCAGCCGGAGTTTGCGGGAGACCCAGTACTTC
CASRSLRETQYF
>TRBJ1-5|-|TRBV15|-
TGTGCCACCAGCAGAGACAGGGTAGGTGGCAATCAGCCCCAGCATTTT
CATSRDRVGGNQPQHF
>TRBJ2-1|TRBD2|TRBV6-5|-
TGTGCCAGCAGTTACTCGGCTAGCGGGTCCCGTAAGTTCTTC
CASSYSASGSRKFF
>TRBJ2-7|-|TRBV19|-
TGTGCCAGTAGTACCGGAATCGGGAGTCTGTACGAGCAGTACTTC
CASSTGIGSLYEQYF
>TRBJ1-1|-|TRBV7-2|-
TGTGCCAGCAGCTTAACCCGACAGAACACTGAAGCTTTCTTT
CASSLTRQNTEAFF
>TRBJ2-2|-|TRBV28|few
TGTGCCAGCAGACAGACGAACACCGGGGAGCTGTTTTTT
CASRQTNTGELFF
>TRBJ1-2|TRBD1|TRBV10-3|-
TGCGCCATCGCCGGGACAGGGAGCTATGGCTACACCTTC
CAIAGTGSYGYTF
>TRBJ2-7|-|TRBV4-1|-
TGCGCCAGCAGCCAAGGAACTTTATACGAGCAGTACTTC
CASSQGTLYEQYF
>TRBJ1-1|-|TRBV3-1|-
TGTGCCAGCAGCCAAGTCGAGTTTCAAACTGAAGCTTTCTTT
CASSQVEFQTEAFF
>TRBJ2-1|-|TRBV12-3/TRBV12-4|-
TGTGCCAGCAGTTTCTTTAGGACCTACAATGAGCAGTTCTTC
CASSFFRTYNEQFF
>TRBJ1-3|-|TRBV11-2|many
TGTGCCAGCAGCCTCACGGGACATTTCAATTCTGGAAACACCATATATTTT
CASSLTGHFNSGNTIYF
>TRBJ1-2|-|TRBV7-2|-
TGTGCCAGCAGCTTAGAAGTCCCAGCGCAGAACTATGGCTACACCTTC
CASSLEVPAQNYGYTF
>TRBJ2-7|-|TRBV28|-
TGTGCCAGCAAAGAGGAGCGGTACTACGAGCAGTACTTC
CASKEERYYEQYF
>TRBJ2-3|TRBD2|TRBV27|-
TGTGCCAGCAGTCGGACTAGCGGGAGTCGGTCAGGTACGCAGTATTTT
CASSRTSGSRSGTQYF
>TRBJ1-2|-|TRBV7-9|-
TGTGCCAGCAGCAAAAGACAGGCTGTCTATGGCTACACCTTC
CASSKRQAVYGYTF
>TRBJ2-3|TRBD2|TRBV7-2|-
TGTGCCAGCAGCTTCCTCCAATCTAGCGGGAGAACAGATACGCAGTATTTT
CASSFLQSSGRTDTQYF
>TRBJ1-5|TRBD1|TRBV28|-
TGTGCCAGCAGCTGGGGTGGGACAGGGGTCGAACGGCCCCAGCATTTT
CASSWGGTGVERPQHF
>TRBJ2-3|-|TRBV29-1|few
TGCAGCGTTGCCGTCACTAGCTCCGCAGATACGCAGTATTTT
CSVAVTSSADTQYF
>TRBJ2-6|-|TRBV4-1|few
TGCGCCAGCAGCCAAGGGGGAATTAGTCTTGGGGCCAACGTCCTGACTTTC
CASSQGGISLGANVLTF
>TRBJ1-6|TRBD1|TRBV4-3|few
TGCGCCAGCAGCCAAGAGGTCCTGGGACAGGGAAGGGGGAATAATTCACCCCTCCACTTT
CASSQEVLGQGRGNNSPLHF
>TRBJ2-1|-|TRBV15|-
TGTGCCACCAGCAGAGATACATTACGCGAATTAGGACTATCCCTGGGAGATGAGCAGTTCTTC
CATSRDTLRELGLSLGDEQFF
>TRBJ2-5|-|TRBV20-1|-
TGCAGTTCCAAGAGCGGCTCCCAAGAGACCCAGTACTTC
CSSKSGSQETQYF
>TRBJ1-1|-|TRBV3-1|-
TGTGCCAGCAGCCTCGGGACGGGGGGTGCGTCTAATGAAGCTTTCTTT
CASSLGTGGASNEAFF
>TRBJ2-7|-|TRBV4-1|few
TGCGCCAGCAGCCAAGGCCGGGAAACCTACGAGCAGTACTTC
CASSQGRETYEQYF
>TRBJ1-6|-|TRBV6-1|few
TGTGCCAGCAGTGAATTAGCTCGACATTCTTCACCCCTCCACTTT
CASSELARHSSPLHF
>TRBJ2-7|-|TRBV2|-
TGTGCCAGCAGAAGCCGGGACAACTCCTACGAGCAGTACTTC
CASRSRDNSYEQYF
>TRBJ2-1|TRBD1|TRBV29-1|few
TGCAGCGACCGGGCACAGGGGCTATACAATGAGCAGTTCTTC
CSDRAQGLYNEQFF
>TRBJ2-1|TRBD2|TRBV20-1|-
TGCAGTGCTAGCGGACTAGCGGGAGGCGGGTTTTGGGAGCAGTTCTTC
CSASGLAGGGFWEQFF
>TRBJ2-5|TRBD2|TRBV5-5|few
TGTGCCAGCAGTATTAGCGGGAGTAGGGAGGAGACCCAGTACTTC
CASSISGSREETQYF
>TRBJ1-3|-|TRBV5-1|few
TGCGCCAGCAGCTTGGCCGGCGACAAACTCCAATCTGGAAACACCATATATTTT
CASSLAGDKLQSGNTIYF
>TRBJ1-6|-|TRBV20-1|-
TGCAGTGCTAGAGAGGGGGGGGCGTCCATCTCACCCCTCCACTTT
CSAREGGASISPLHF
>TRBJ2-2|TRBD1|TRBV19|few
TGTGCCATCGAAGGACAGGGGAGGACCGGGGAGCTGTTTTTT
CAIEGQGRTGELFF
>TRBJ2-1|-|TRBV20-1|-
TGCAGTGCTAGAGTCCCGGGGCCAGAGACCTACAATGAGCAGTTCTTC
CSARVPGPETYNEQFF
>TRBJ2-1|-|TRBV20-1|few
TGCAGTGCTGCCTACGGGGGGCATGAGCAGTTCTTC
CSAAYGGHEQFF
>TRBJ2-1|-|TRBV9|few
TGTGCCAGCAGCGTAGCTATAGGCCCTGGGGCTGAGCAGTTCTTC
CASSVAIGPGAEQFF
>TRBJ1-1|TRBD1|TRBV9|-
TGTGCCAGCAGCCGTGGGACAGGGGAGGTCACTGAAGCTTTCTTT
CASSRGTGEVTEAFF
>TRBJ1-1|TRBD1|TRBV7-2|-
TGTGCCAGCCCGGACAGGGTATACACTGAAGCTTTCTTT
CASPDRVYTEAFF
>TRBJ2-3|-|TRBV9|few
TGTGCCAGCAGCGCACAGGGCATCGGAGATACGCAGTATTTT
CASSAQGIGDTQYF
>TRBJ2-1|TRBD2|TRBV20-1|once
TGCAGTGCTAGAGTCCCTGGGACTAGCGGGGACTACAATGAGCAGTTCTTC
CSARVPGTSGDYNEQFF
>TRBJ1-5|-|TRBV29-1|-
TGCAGCGTGGGGGCCGGGGGCAATCAGCCCCAGCATTTT
CSVGAGGNQPQHF
>TRBJ1-1|TRBD1|TRBV27|-
TGTGCCAGCAGCCGTGGGACAGGGGCTTGGGGGGCCACTGAAGCTTTCTTT
CASSRGTGAWGATEAFF
>TRBJ2-4|TRBD2|TRBV27|few
TGTGCCAGCCGACTAGCGGGGAACAAAAACATTCAGTACTTC
CASRLAGNKNIQYF
>TRBJ2-7|TRBD2|TRBV20-1|few
TGCAGTGCTGGACTAGCGGGAGTTTTGTTCGAGCAGTACTTC
CSAGLAGVLFEQYF
>TRBJ2-2|TRBD2|TRBV5-1|-
TGCGCCAGCACAACTTTCGGGAGGGCAGCCGGGGAGCTGTTTTTT
CASTTFGRAAGELFF
>TRBJ2-3|TRBD2|TRBV7-2|-
TGTGCCAGCAGCAGGGGACCAGGGACTAGCGGTGCGGCGGGGACAGATACGCAGTATTTT
CASSRGPGTSGAAGTDTQYF